This TCR beta chain was retrieved from a study of long-term antiretroviral therapy in people with HIV. General study points: The repertoire was dominated at all time points by clones expanded before ART.

This CDR3 spans 14 amino acids. CDR1 is SGHDT, CDR2 YYEEEE, per germline. V was clipped by 8 bases and J by 4 bases, with 18 bases between them. Comment on this clone: Its antigen is currently unknown.

Researchers report immunoSEQ v3.0 was run at survey level. Generated by immunoSEQ multiplex PCR, the TCRdb table keeps only in-frame clones and is missing some. The data show tens of thousands of clones, roughly 81% seen once. Every participant gave one or more pre-ART and two or more post-ART PBMC samples. V and J are TRBV5-6 and TRBJ1-2; D is perhaps TRBD1 (6 bases). The source was unsorted PBMCs, collected approximately 2.9 years before starting antiretroviral therapy. The receptor's source is a woman aged 30 to 39 with HIV. DNA of the CDR3: TGTGCCAGGCGCGACCACCGGGACATCTATGGCTACACCTTC. As protein: CARRDHRDIYGYTF.